This record looks at one TCR beta chain sequence and its context. The data originate from a study of blood T cell repertoires in COVID-19. In the study overall: Acute and convalescent COVID-19 specimens originated in the United States, Italy and Spain. In each case, the material was cDNA or gDNA derived from T cells, B-cell-depleted T cells, or PBMCs.

In the study's own analysis: Amplification from reference gene primers served as the basis for estimated nucleated cell counts. This table comes from immunoSEQ multiplex PCR, and its TCRdb copy is limited to in-frame clones, with some not included. V and J calls and clone size are those listed in that table; D and trimming were worked out from the DNA. This repertoire shows about 160,000 clones, roughly nine tenths found once; its top ten account for 18%. CDR1 ENHRY and CDR2 SYGVKD come from the germline V gene. Trimming took 2 bases from V and 2 from J, leaving 13 bases between them. The CDR3 sequence is 16 residues long.

This clonotype was obtained from a man between 60 and 70 years old with active or convalescent COVID-19. This chain uses TRBV10-3 with TRBJ2-1; D possibly corresponds to TRBD1 (5 bases). What was sequenced was peripheral blood. The CDR3 DNA reads as TGTGCCATCAGTGAGGGCCAAGGGGTTCCCTACAATGAGCAGTTCTTC. Residues: CAISEGQGVPYNEQFF.